The 8 T cell receptor beta chains presented below share a single source sample, sequenced in a study of T cell responses to AZD1222 COVID-19 vaccine (dated by TCRdb to the early 2020s). Library generation was performed with the immunoSEQ multiplex PCR assay. Not all clones reach the TCRdb copy of this immuneACCESS table, which keeps in-frame sequences only. Checked studies attribute under half of the gap to unresolved V genes and leave the rest unexplained. The sample table lists tens of thousands of clones, roughly 88% of them with a count of one. Together, the top ten hold 13% of the sample. According to the study, the label for this sample's time point signals: baseline before first vaccination. Sequences were derived from peripheral blood, sampled on day 0 of AZD1222 vaccination. These receptor sequences come from an adult in good health.

The chain is built from TRBV27 and TRBJ1-5, with D uncertain. The germline V gene encodes CDR1 MNHEY and CDR2 SMNVEV (reference sequence). CDR3 size: 15 residues. V lost 8 bases to trimming and J lost 4 bases, with 18 bases between them. CDR3 DNA: TGTGCCAGCCAACTCAGGTCTTCCTATAATCAGCCCCAGCATTTT. Residues: CASQLRSSYNQPQHF.

The chain is built from TRBV5-5 and TRBJ2-6; D not certain. The CDR3 is 17 amino acids. Germline V gene data show CDR1 as SGHKS and CDR2 as YYEKEE (reference sequence). The V and J ends lost 3 bases and 0 bases respectively, with 13 bases between them. The CDR3 loop reads CASSWPTLASGANVLTF. CDR3 DNA sequence: TGTGCCAGCAGCTGGCCGACTCTCGCCTCTGGGGCCAACGTCCTGACTTTC.

This rearrangement joins TRBV5-1 to TRBJ1-1; D may be TRBD1 (5 bases). V dropped 0 bases and J dropped 2 bases, with 8 bases sitting between them. The germline V gene encodes CDR1 SGHRS and CDR2 YFSETQ. The CDR3 totals 14 residues. As DNA, the CDR3 is TGCGCCAGCAGCTTGGACGGGACTAACACTGAAGCTTTCTTT. Translated, it gives CASSLDGTNTEAFF. The whole variable domain, remainder taken from reference TRBV5-1 and TRBJ1-1, is KAGVTQTPRYLIKTRGQQVTLSCSPISGHRSVSWYQQTPGQGLQFLFEYFSETQRNKGNFPGRFSGRQFSNSRSEMNVSTLELGDSALYLCASSLDGTNTEAFFGQGTRLTVV.

J is TRBJ1-1 and V is TRBV10-3; TRBD1 matches at 8 bases. The CDR3 loop spans 14 amino acids. Germline CDR1 and CDR2: ENHRY and SYGVKD. V shed 6 bases, J shed 1 base, and the junction held 4 bases outside the gene matches. Here the CDR3 reads CAIRTGVTNTEAFF. The CDR3 DNA follows: TGTGCCATCAGGACAGGGGTCACGAACACTGAAGCTTTCTTT.

This chain links TRBV19 with TRBJ1-1; D not resolved. This CDR3 has 14 residues. Germline V gene lookup returns CDR1 LNHDA and CDR2 SQIVND (reference sequence). V lost 3 bases to trimming and J lost 0 bases, with 8 bases between them. Here the CDR3 reads CASSISAMNTEAFF. For the CDR3, the DNA is TGTGCCAGTAGTATCAGCGCTATGAACACTGAAGCTTTCTTT. The entire variable domain, with the rest obtained from reference TRBV19 and TRBJ1-1, is as follows: DGGITQSPKYLFRKEGQNVTLSCEQNLNHDAMYWYRQDPGQGLRLIYYSQIVNDFQKGDIAEGYSVSREKKESFPLTVTSAQKNPTAFYLCASSISAMNTEAFFGQGTRLTVV.

The chain recombines TRBV5-1 with TRBJ2-7; a weak D match, TRBD1 (5 bases). This CDR3 has 14 amino acids. Germline loops: CDR1 SGHRS, CDR2 YFSETQ. V dropped 3 bases and J dropped 1 base, with 11 bases sitting between them. The CDR3 is CASSSDSISYEQYF. The CDR3 DNA is TGCGCCAGCAGCTCAGACAGTATTTCCTACGAGCAGTACTTC.

The rearrangement uses TRBV13 and TRBJ1-2; no clear D gene. CDR3 size: 12 residues. Deletions cut 3 bases from V and 5 bases from J, with 7 bases between. Germline V gene sequence: CDR1 PRHDT, CDR2 FYEKMQ (reference sequence). The CDR3 nucleotides are TGTGCCAGCAGCTTCGCAGCGTATGGCTACACCTTC. This encodes CASSFAAYGYTF.

The count of this clone is one. The sample holds other DNA sequences that translate to the same CDR3. The J gene is TRBJ2-7, the V gene TRBV15; possible D gene TRBD1, 5 bases. V shed 3 bases and J shed 1 base, with 7 bases lying between them. The germline V gene encodes CDR1 LNHNV and CDR2 YYDKDF (reference sequence). The CDR3 runs 13 residues. CDR3 nucleotide sequence: TGTGCCACCAGCAGGGGGCGGTCCTACGAGCAGTACTTC. Residues: CATSRGRSYEQYF.